The 9 T cell receptor beta chains in this list originate from one sample, sequenced in a study of T cell repertoires in cytomegalovirus infection. MiXCR was run by TCRdb on the reads, yielding one entry per CDR3 protein. Here the sample spans 680,000 or so distinct CDR3 sequences, 35% being singletons. The sample comprised PBMCs. The origin of the receptors is a human donor in good health (CMV status not recorded). Some clones in this sample may be carry-over from other donors' samples.

This clonotype was counted at least ten times. This chain joins TRBV7-8 and TRBJ2-5; D possibly corresponds to TRBD2 (6 bases). Trimming stripped 5 bases from V and 2 bases from J, with 24 bases between. The CDR3 is 18 amino acids. CDR1 and CDR2 (germline): SGHVS, FQNEAQ. CDR3: CASSPRGALGSAQETQYF. Here the CDR3 DNA reads TGTGCCAGCAGCCCCCGCGGGGCACTAGGTTCAGCACAAGAGACCCAGTACTTC.

This clonotype has only a few counts. The chain employs TRBV6-1 and TRBJ2-7; TRBD1 matches at 8 bases. Losses at the gene ends were 6 bases for V and 4 bases for J; bases not matched to a gene: 11. The CDR3 consists of 15 residues. The V gene's germline CDR1 is MNHNS and CDR2 SASEGT. CDR3 coding DNA: TGTGCCAGCAGGGACACCGGGACAGGACTTTACGAGCAGTACTTC. This encodes CASRDTGTGLYEQYF.

The rearrangement uses TRBV6-2 or TRBV6-3 and TRBJ2-3, with no clear D. Trimming cost V 4 bases and J 0 bases, with 8 bases left between them. Germline V gene data show CDR1 as MNHEY and CDR2 as SVGEGT. The CDR3 consists of 14 residues. The CDR3, as DNA: TGTGCCAGCAGTTCGGGTGTAAGCACAGATACGCAGTATTTT. Its translation: CASSSGVSTDTQYF.

The count of this clonotype is one. The chain has TRBV27 and TRBJ2-5, with D possibly being TRBD1 or TRBD2 (6 bases each). This CDR3 is built from 17 residues. The V end lost 4 bases, the J end lost 7 bases, and 25 bases lay between the germline ends. From germline, CDR1 is MNHEY and CDR2 SMNVEV (reference sequence). The CDR3 spells CASSSPLKAGWGATQYF. In nucleotides, the CDR3 is TGTGCCAGCAGTTCCCCCTTAAAGGCGGGATGGGGGGCGACCCAGTACTTC.

The rearrangement joins TRBV15 to TRBJ2-7, with D tentatively TRBD2 (6 bases). This CDR3 has 15 amino acids. The germline gives CDR1 LNHNV, CDR2 YYDKDF (reference sequence). V lost 2 bases to trimming and J lost 2 bases, with 13 bases between them. The CDR3 loop is CATSRQLASTYEQYF. CDR3 nucleotides: TGTGCCACCAGCAGACAACTAGCTTCGACCTACGAGCAGTACTTC.

This clonotype was detected ten times or more. The chain couples TRBV27 to TRBJ1-1; D perhaps matches TRBD1 (5 bases). V lost 6 bases, J lost 5 bases, and 10 bases lay in between. The germline V gene encodes CDR1 MNHEY and CDR2 SMNVEV (reference sequence). The CDR3 totals 12 residues. CDR3 region: CASSRGGTEAFF. The CDR3 DNA sequence: TGTGCCAGCAGCCGCGGGGGAACTGAAGCTTTCTTT.

This chain connects TRBV4-1 to TRBJ2-7; 10 bases line up with TRBD1. Germline assignment: CDR1 MGHRA and CDR2 YSYEKL. V shed 5 bases and J 10 bases; nucleotides not matched to a gene: 11. This CDR3 has 14 amino acids. CDR3 residues: CASSNRQGAMEQYF. In DNA, the CDR3 is TGCGCCAGCAGCAATCGACAGGGGGCGATGGAACAGTACTTC.

This clonotype has more than one count but fewer than ten. At one boundary the junction diverges from the germline segment, which might be a read error. V gene TRBV5-4 combines with J gene TRBJ1-2, with 7 bases lining up with TRBD1. The germline V gene encodes CDR1 SGHNT and CDR2 YYREEE (reference sequence). The CDR3 loop spans 16 amino acids. The CDR3 is CASTLYPSDRTHGYTF. The CDR3 nucleotides read TGTGCCAGCACCTTGTACCCTTCGGACAGGACCCATGGCTACACCTTC.

Details on this clonotype: A much larger clone lies a single base off, so this may be a read error. Likely a read error: the CDR3 ends without its conserved phenylalanine or tryptophan. The chain joins TRBV7-2 to TRBJ1-5; D not resolved. The CDR3 has 12 residues. CDR1 and CDR2 from the germline V gene are SGHTA and FQGNSA. V was cut by 0 bases and J by 9 bases, with 6 bases left in between. The CDR3 region is CASSLARGPQHL. In DNA, the CDR3 is TGTGCCAGCAGCTTAGCGCGGGGGCCCCAGCATTTG.